Listed here is a single TCR beta chain. The target antigen is unknown. This entry comes from a study of cytomegalovirus exposure and HLA in healthy donors. Study observations and caveats: 87-base-pair reads could not separate some V segments, including TRBV6-2 and TRBV6-3. There were a few CMV-associated chains whose specificity for CMV antigens was confirmed in vitro. Per a later analysis, about 15,000 TCR beta sequences showed association with HLA alleles at 0.05 false discovery rate.

V lost 0 bases and J 6 bases, leaving 9 bases between the germline ends. Germline-derived CDR1 and CDR2 are MGHRA and YSYEKL. CDR3 length: 14 amino acids. Primers: 60 Vbeta forward and 13 Jbeta reverse. Methods used by the authors: An analysis that came later counted roughly 87 million unique TCR beta chains, some 11 million shared. Sequenced by immunoSEQ multiplex PCR; TCRdb stores in-frame clones only, minus some. The V and J calls and clone size were taken over from that table, and D and trimming were inferred from the DNA. The sample data list around 76,000 clones. The sequence derives from a boy aged 5 to 17 in good health and CMV-seronegative. The chain links TRBV4-1 to TRBJ1-5, with no clear D. Sample: PBMCs. CDR3 sequence reads: CASSQDIGVQPQHF. As DNA, the CDR3 is TGCGCCAGCAGCCAAGATATCGGGGTTCAGCCCCAGCATTTT.